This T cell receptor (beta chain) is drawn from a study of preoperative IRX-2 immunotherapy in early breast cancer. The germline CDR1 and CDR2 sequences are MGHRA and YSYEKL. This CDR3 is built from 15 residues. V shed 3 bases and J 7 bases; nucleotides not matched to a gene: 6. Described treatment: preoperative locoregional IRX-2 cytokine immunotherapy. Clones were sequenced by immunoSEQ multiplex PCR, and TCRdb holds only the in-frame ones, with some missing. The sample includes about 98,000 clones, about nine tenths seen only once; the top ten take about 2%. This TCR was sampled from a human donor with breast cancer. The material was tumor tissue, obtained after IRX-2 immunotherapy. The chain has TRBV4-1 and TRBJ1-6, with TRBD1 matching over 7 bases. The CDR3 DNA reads TGCGCCAGCAGCCAGATGACAGGGCTCAATTCACCCCTCCACTTT. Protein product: CASSQMTGLNSPLHF.